Sequencing of this T cell receptor (beta chain) was carried out in a study of cytomegalovirus exposure and HLA in healthy donors. Study-wide background: Genetic ancestry analysis placed approximately 78% of the roughly 400 donors that were genotyped in the Caucasian-associated cluster.

With regard to this clone: Its specificity is not known.

Vbeta (60) and Jbeta (13) primers were used in the PCR. Authors' methods: Unique TCR beta chains totaled some 88 million in a later count, with roughly 11 million of them shared. Measured with immunoSEQ multiplex PCR; TCRdb has only the in-frame clones, and not every one. V and J calls plus clone size are reproduced from that table; the DNA served to infer D and trimming. Of some 120,000 clones detected, 70% to 85% appear once; the ten largest clones hold roughly 4%. Study-level results: As a later analysis showed, a missense DCLRE1C variant was linked to trimming of TCR beta V- and J-genes. In an earlier analysis, in some 540 donors, most V segments appeared productive either ~87% or ~30% of the time.

The length of the CDR3 is 13 residues. Trimming removed 4 bases from V and 0 bases from J, with 6 bases in between. CDR1 MNHEY and CDR2 SVGAGI come from the germline V gene. This TCR derives from a human donor in good health. The chain combines TRBV6-5 with TRBJ1-1; D is ambiguous. The sample taken for sequencing was PBMCs. The CDR3 DNA follows: TGTGCCAGCAGTTCTAGTCTGAACACTGAAGCTTTCTTT. As protein: CASSSSLNTEAFF.